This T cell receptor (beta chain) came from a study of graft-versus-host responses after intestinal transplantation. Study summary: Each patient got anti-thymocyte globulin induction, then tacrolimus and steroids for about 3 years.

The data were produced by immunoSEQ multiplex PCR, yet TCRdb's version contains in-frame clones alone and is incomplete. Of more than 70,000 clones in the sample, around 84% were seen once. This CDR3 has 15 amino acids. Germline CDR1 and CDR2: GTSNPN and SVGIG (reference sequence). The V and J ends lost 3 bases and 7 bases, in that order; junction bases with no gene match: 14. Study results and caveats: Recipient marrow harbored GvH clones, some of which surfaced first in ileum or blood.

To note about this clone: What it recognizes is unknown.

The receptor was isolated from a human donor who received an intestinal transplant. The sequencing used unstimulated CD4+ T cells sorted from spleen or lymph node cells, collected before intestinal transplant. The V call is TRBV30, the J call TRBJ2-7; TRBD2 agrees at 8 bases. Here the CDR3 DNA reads TGTGCCTGGAGCCGACGGGGGGGTAGTTCGGGGGAGCAGTACTTC. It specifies CAWSRRGGSSGEQYF.